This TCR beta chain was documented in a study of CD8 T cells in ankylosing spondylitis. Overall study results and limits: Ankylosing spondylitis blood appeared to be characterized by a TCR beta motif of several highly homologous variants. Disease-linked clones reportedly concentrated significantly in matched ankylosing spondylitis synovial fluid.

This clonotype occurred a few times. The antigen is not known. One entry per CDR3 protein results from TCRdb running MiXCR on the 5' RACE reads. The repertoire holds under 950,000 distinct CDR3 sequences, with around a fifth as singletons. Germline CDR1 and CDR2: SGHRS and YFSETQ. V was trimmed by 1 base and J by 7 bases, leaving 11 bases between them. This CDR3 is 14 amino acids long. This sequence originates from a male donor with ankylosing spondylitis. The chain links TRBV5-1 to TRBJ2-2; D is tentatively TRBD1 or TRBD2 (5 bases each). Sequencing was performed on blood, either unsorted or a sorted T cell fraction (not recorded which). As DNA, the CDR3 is TGCGCCAGCAGCTTGTTTGGGACGGACGGGGAGCTGTTTTTT. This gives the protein CASSLFGTDGELFF.